Listed below are T cell receptor beta chains from one sample, sequenced in a study of T cells in Graves' hyperthyroidism and ophthalmopathy. TCRdb ran MiXCR on the multiplex PCR reads and lists one entry per CDR3 protein. Of 600,000 or so distinct CDR3 sequences listed, about 17% are singletons. Specimen: blood. The receptor set was obtained from a woman aged 25 to 45 with Graves' hyperthyroidism. Both conserved end residues are part of each CDR3. D genes are given only for firm matches. Where a row states a size, it is once, few, many or the class of an expanded clone; other rows omit it.

j_call,d_call,clone_size,v_call,cdr3_nt,cdr3_aa
TRBJ1-3,-,-,TRBV6-5,TGTGCCAGCAGTTACTCGAGTGAAAACACCATATATTTT,CASSYSSENTIYF
TRBJ2-4,-,-,TRBV3-1,TGTGCCAGCAGCCAAGAGGGCAGGGTAAGGTACTTC,CASSQEGRVRYF
TRBJ2-1,-,few,TRBV5-6,TGTGCCAGCAGCTTGGGACAGATAGAGCAGTTCTTC,CASSLGQIEQFF
TRBJ2-1,TRBD2,many,TRBV11-2,TGTGCCAGCACGGGGACTAGCGGGTACAATGAGCAGTTCTTC,CASTGTSGYNEQFF
TRBJ1-5,-,many,TRBV6-2/TRBV6-3,TGTGCCAGCAGTTACTCTTCGGCCAATCAGCCCCAGCATTTT,CASSYSSANQPQHF
TRBJ2-1,-,many,TRBV3-1,TGTGCCAGCAGCCAAGGGCGCGGGGCCGGTGAGCAGTTCTTC,CASSQGRGAGEQFF
TRBJ2-7,TRBD2,-,TRBV4-2,TGTGCCAGCAGGTTCACTAGCGGGAGTTCCTACGAGCAGTACTTC,CASRFTSGSSYEQYF
TRBJ1-2,-,many,TRBV28,TGTGCCAGCAGTTCTCCAGGGAGAGTGTATGGCTACACCTTC,CASSSPGRVYGYTF
TRBJ1-2,-,many,TRBV12-3/TRBV12-4,TGTGCCAGCAGTTTTGGCAGGGAAGGATATGGCTACACCTTC,CASSFGREGYGYTF
TRBJ2-6,-,few,TRBV5-6,TGTGCCAGCAGGGTGGGTCCCTCTGGGGCCAACGTCCTGACTTTC,CASRVGPSGANVLTF
TRBJ1-5,-,few,TRBV29-1,TGCAGCGTTCAAGGTACGAGGGAGGGACAGCCCCAGCATTTT,CSVQGTREGQPQHF
TRBJ2-3,TRBD2,many,TRBV30,TGTGCCTGGAGTGTCATAGCGGGAGGCACAGATACGCAGTATTTT,CAWSVIAGGTDTQYF
TRBJ2-1,TRBD2,few,TRBV9,TGTGCCAGCAGCACTCGTACTAGCGGGAGGGCTGGTGAGCAGTTCTTC,CASSTRTSGRAGEQFF
TRBJ2-1,-,many,TRBV6-2/TRBV6-3,TGTGCCAGCACCCCGTTACAGGGTGGAAATGAGCAGTTCTTC,CASTPLQGGNEQFF
TRBJ2-7,TRBD1,-,TRBV7-9,TGTGCCAGCAGCCACCGGGACAGGGTGATTTACGAGCAGTACTTC,CASSHRDRVIYEQYF
TRBJ1-5,-,many,TRBV15,TGTGCCACCAGCAGAGATCCAGGGCTGGGTCAGCCCCAGCATTTT,CATSRDPGLGQPQHF
TRBJ1-1,-,many,TRBV5-1,TGCGCCAGCAGCTTGTATCCCGGTAGTGACACTGAAGCTTTCTTT,CASSLYPGSDTEAFF
TRBJ1-5,TRBD1,-,TRBV18,TGTGCCAGCTCACTCGCGGGACAGAATAATCAGCCCCAGCATTTT,CASSLAGQNNQPQHF
TRBJ2-1,-,few,TRBV6-2/TRBV6-3,TGTGCCAGCAGTTACTCTGCCGGCTCCTACAATGAGCAGTTCTTC,CASSYSAGSYNEQFF
TRBJ1-1,TRBD1,few,TRBV20-1,TGCAGTGCTAGTGGACAGGGTTTTACTGAAGCTTTCTTT,CSASGQGFTEAFF
TRBJ1-1,-,many,TRBV7-9,TGTGCCAGCATACGGGTGAGGGGCGCGGACACTGAAGCTTTCTTT,CASIRVRGADTEAFF
TRBJ1-5,-,many,TRBV3-1,TGTGCCAGCAGCCAATCCACAGGGAACCAGCCCCAGCATTTT,CASSQSTGNQPQHF
TRBJ2-1,TRBD2,-,TRBV9,TGTGCCAGCAGCCCGATAGCGGGGGAAGCCTACAATGAGCAGTTCTTC,CASSPIAGEAYNEQFF
TRBJ1-1,TRBD1,few,TRBV28,TGTGCCAGCAGCCCGATCGGACAGGGCGTAACTGAAGCTTTCTTT,CASSPIGQGVTEAFF
TRBJ2-3,TRBD2,-,TRBV7-9,TGTGCCAGCAGCTTAAGCGGGAGGCCAGATACGCAGTATTTT,CASSLSGRPDTQYF
TRBJ1-5,TRBD1,few,TRBV7-9,TGTGCCAGCAGACGAGAATGGGCACAGGGGGCGGGACAGCCCCAGCATTTT,CASRREWAQGAGQPQHF
TRBJ1-2,-,-,TRBV27,TGTGCCAGCAGTTACCCAGTCACCCAGGGACTCTATGGCTACACCTTC,CASSYPVTQGLYGYTF
TRBJ2-3,TRBD1,-,TRBV28,TGTGCCAGCAGTGGTTGGACAGGGGGGGCAGATACGCAGTATTTT,CASSGWTGGADTQYF
TRBJ2-2,TRBD2,-,TRBV20-1,TGCAGTGTGGGCGGGAGGGACACCGGGGAGCTGTTTTTT,CSVGGRDTGELFF
TRBJ1-1,-,many,TRBV20-1,TGCAGTGCTCCCCCGGGATACACTGAAGCTTTCTTT,CSAPPGYTEAFF
TRBJ2-5,-,-,TRBV12-3/TRBV12-4,TGTGCCAGCAGTTTGCGGGCCAGAGGTCTGAAAGAGACCCAGTACTTC,CASSLRARGLKETQYF
TRBJ2-7,-,-,TRBV7-9,TGTGCCAGCAGCCAAACGACTTCTTTATACGAGCAGTACTTC,CASSQTTSLYEQYF
TRBJ2-3,-,once,TRBV29-1,TGCAGCGTTGAAATCGCCCCCACAGATACGCAGTATTTT,CSVEIAPTDTQYF
TRBJ2-7,-,-,TRBV5-1,TGCGCCAGCAGCTGGGACCCATCAATCCAGAGGGAGCAGTACTTC,CASSWDPSIQREQYF
TRBJ2-3,-,many,TRBV2,TGTGCCAGCAGTGGGTCTCTTGGGAACACAGATACGCAGTATTTT,CASSGSLGNTDTQYF
TRBJ1-1,-,many,TRBV20-1,TGCAGTGTTGGCAGGGGATTTGGGACTGAAGCTTTCTTT,CSVGRGFGTEAFF
TRBJ2-1,-,-,TRBV7-2,TGTGCCAGCAGCCGGTACCCAGGACAGACCTACAATGAGCAGTTCTTC,CASSRYPGQTYNEQFF
TRBJ2-7,TRBD1,few,TRBV12-5,TGTGCTAGTGGTCCCCGGGACAGACCCTACGAGCAGTACTTC,CASGPRDRPYEQYF
TRBJ1-1,-,many,TRBV10-3,TGTGCCATCAGTGATGGAGGGGGGTCGAACACTGAAGCTTTCTTT,CAISDGGGSNTEAFF
TRBJ1-5,TRBD1,-,TRBV19,TGTGCCAGTACGAGGACCGAGACAGGGGGTGGACCCCAGCATTTT,CASTRTETGGGPQHF
TRBJ1-5,TRBD1,many,TRBV30,TGTGCCTGTACCGACAGGGTGAGCAATCAGCCCCAGCATTTT,CACTDRVSNQPQHF
TRBJ1-5,TRBD1,-,TRBV9,TGTGCCAGCAGCGTGGGGACAGGGCTAAAGCAGCCCCAGCATTTT,CASSVGTGLKQPQHF
TRBJ2-7,TRBD1,many,TRBV27,TGTGCCAGCAGACCCCTCAGGGGGTACGGCGAGCAGTACTTC,CASRPLRGYGEQYF
TRBJ2-7,-,few,TRBV7-9,TGTGTCAGCAGCTTAACCGGCCAGGCCCCCCACGAGCAGTACTTC,CVSSLTGQAPHEQYF
TRBJ2-7,-,-,TRBV19,TGTGCCAGTAGTTCTGGGGGAACAGCGGTACACGAGCAGTACTTC,CASSSGGTAVHEQYF
TRBJ2-1,-,-,TRBV29-1,TGCAGCGTTTTTGGACAGCGAGACAATGAGCAGTTCTTC,CSVFGQRDNEQFF
TRBJ2-2,TRBD1,many,TRBV6-1,TGTGCCAGCAGACCTTTGTACAGGGGGCGACGCACCGGGGAGCTGTTTTTT,CASRPLYRGRRTGELFF
TRBJ1-1,TRBD1,many,TRBV27,TGTGCCAGCAGTTCCATGGACAGGCTGAGGGGGGGCACTGAAGCTTTCTTT,CASSSMDRLRGGTEAFF
TRBJ2-7,TRBD2,-,TRBV6-2/TRBV6-3,TGTGCCAGCAGTTACTCAGCGGGAGGAGGTGAGCAGTACTTC,CASSYSAGGGEQYF
TRBJ1-5,TRBD1,few,TRBV6-2/TRBV6-3,TGTGCCAGTTCTGGACAGGGCAATAAACAGCCCCAGCATTTT,CASSGQGNKQPQHF
TRBJ2-2,TRBD2,-,TRBV24-1,TGTGCCACCAGTACGCTAGCGGGAGTGGGAGCCGGGGAGCTGTTTTTT,CATSTLAGVGAGELFF
TRBJ2-7,-,many,TRBV27,TGTGCCAGCAGTTTCACCGGGACCCCGTGGGGGCAGTACTTC,CASSFTGTPWGQYF
TRBJ2-5,-,many,TRBV12-3/TRBV12-4,TGTGCCAGCAGCCGCAACTCTCGCAGGGTAGAGACCCAGTACTTC,CASSRNSRRVETQYF
TRBJ2-7,-,few,TRBV28,TGTGCCAGCAGTTTCTCGGCGGTTAGCTCCTACGAGCAGTACTTC,CASSFSAVSSYEQYF